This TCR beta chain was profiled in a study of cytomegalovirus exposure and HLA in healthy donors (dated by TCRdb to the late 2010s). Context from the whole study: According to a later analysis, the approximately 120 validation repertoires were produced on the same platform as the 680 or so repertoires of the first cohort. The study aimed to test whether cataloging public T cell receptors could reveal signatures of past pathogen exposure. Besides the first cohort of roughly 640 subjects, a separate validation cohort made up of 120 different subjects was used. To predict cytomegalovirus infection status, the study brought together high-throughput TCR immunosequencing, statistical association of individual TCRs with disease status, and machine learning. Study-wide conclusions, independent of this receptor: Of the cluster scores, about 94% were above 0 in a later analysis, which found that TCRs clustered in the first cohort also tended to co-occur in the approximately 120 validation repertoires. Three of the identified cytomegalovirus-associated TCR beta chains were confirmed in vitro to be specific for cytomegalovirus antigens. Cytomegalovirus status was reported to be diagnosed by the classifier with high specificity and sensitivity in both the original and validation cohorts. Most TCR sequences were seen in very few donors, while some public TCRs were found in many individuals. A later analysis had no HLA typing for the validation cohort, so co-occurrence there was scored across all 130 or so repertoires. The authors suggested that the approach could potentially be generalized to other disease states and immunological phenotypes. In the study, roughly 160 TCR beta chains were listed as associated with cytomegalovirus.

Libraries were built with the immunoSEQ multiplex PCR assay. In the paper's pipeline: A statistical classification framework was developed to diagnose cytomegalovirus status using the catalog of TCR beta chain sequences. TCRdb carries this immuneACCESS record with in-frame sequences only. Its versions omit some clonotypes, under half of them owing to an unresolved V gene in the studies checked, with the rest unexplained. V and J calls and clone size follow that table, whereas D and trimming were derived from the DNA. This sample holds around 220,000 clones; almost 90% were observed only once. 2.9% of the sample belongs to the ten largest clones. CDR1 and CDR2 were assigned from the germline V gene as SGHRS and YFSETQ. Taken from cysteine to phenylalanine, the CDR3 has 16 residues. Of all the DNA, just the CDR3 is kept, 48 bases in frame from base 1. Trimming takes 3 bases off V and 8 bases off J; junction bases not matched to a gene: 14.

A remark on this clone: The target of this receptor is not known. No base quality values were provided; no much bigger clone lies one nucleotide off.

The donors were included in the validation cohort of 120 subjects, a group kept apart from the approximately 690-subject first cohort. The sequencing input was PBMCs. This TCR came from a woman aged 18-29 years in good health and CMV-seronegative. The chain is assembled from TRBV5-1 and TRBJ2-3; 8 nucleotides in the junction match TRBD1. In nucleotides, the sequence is TGCGCCAGCAGCTCCCTAACCGGACAGGGAATACTTACGCAGTATTTT. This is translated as CASSSLTGQGILTQYF.